The next 14 T cell receptor beta chains were all read from a single sample in a study of blood T cell repertoires in COVID-19. This table comes from immunoSEQ multiplex PCR, and its TCRdb copy is limited to in-frame clones, with some not included. In the table there are about 120,000 clones, 60% to 80% of which are singletons. The sample taken for sequencing was peripheral blood. These receptors were obtained from an elderly woman with active or convalescent COVID-19.

The genes are TRBV5-1 and TRBJ2-1; tentatively, D is TRBD2 (6 bases). V lost 5 bases to trimming and J lost 3 bases, with 15 bases between them. This CDR3 region has 15 residues. Germline V CDR1 and CDR2: SGHRS, YFSETQ. The CDR3: CASRPSGSDYNEQFF. CDR3 DNA sequence: TGCGCCAGCAGGCCGAGCGGGTCAGACTACAATGAGCAGTTCTTC.

The chain links TRBV12-3 or TRBV12-4 to TRBJ2-2, with 8 bases fitting TRBD1. The CDR3 consists of 13 residues. With V trimmed by 10 bases and J by 6 bases, 7 bases remained unmatched. CDR3 region: CAMTGDGAGELFF. In nucleotides, the CDR3 is TGTGCCATGACAGGGGATGGGGCCGGGGAGCTGTTTTTT.

This chain joins TRBV5-4 and TRBJ2-1; 10 bases map to TRBD2. The CDR3 totals 19 residues. Germline CDR1 and CDR2: SGHNT and YYREEE (reference sequence). Trimming cost V 7 bases and J 0 bases; bases outside gene matches: 16. CDR3 bases: TGTGCCAGCCCGGCCCCTAGCCTAGCGGGAGAAGGCTCCTACAATGAGCAGTTCTTC. It codes for CASPAPSLAGEGSYNEQFF.

The chain has TRBV29-1 and TRBJ2-1, with a possible D match to TRBD2 (5 bases). The CDR3 is 15 amino acids. The ends were cut back, 4 bases at V and 6 bases at J, with 19 bases in the middle. Germline V lookup: CDR1 SQVTM, CDR2 ANQGSEA. The CDR3 bases are TGCAGCGTTGCTTCTAGCCACCGCACACCCAATGAGCAGTTCTTC. Translated: CSVASSHRTPNEQFF.

This clone was seen a few times. The chain couples TRBV12-3 or TRBV12-4 to TRBJ1-2, with D unresolved. Trimming removed 2 bases from V and 2 bases from J, with 6 bases in between. This CDR3 spans 13 amino acids. This chain's CDR3 is CASSLHANYGYTF. In DNA, the CDR3 is TGTGCCAGCAGTTTACATGCGAACTATGGCTACACCTTC.

The V gene is TRBV18, the J gene TRBJ2-3, with D tentatively TRBD2 (6 bases). The germline V gene encodes CDR1 KGHSH and CDR2 LQKENI. The CDR3 covers 17 residues. V lost 3 bases, J lost 7 bases, and 23 bases lay in between. CDR3: CASSPHVGGDWGYTQYF. In nucleotides, the CDR3 is TGTGCCAGCTCACCCCATGTCGGGGGAGACTGGGGATATACGCAGTATTTT.

V usage is TRBV5-1 and J usage is TRBJ2-5, with D tentatively TRBD1 (5 bases). Trimming removed 2 bases from V and 5 bases from J, with 10 bases in between. This CDR3 region has 13 residues. Germline V gene lookup returns CDR1 SGHRS and CDR2 YFSETQ. The CDR3 DNA is TGCGCCAGCAGCTTTCAGGGTAGGGAGACCCAGTACTTC. It yields the protein CASSFQGRETQYF.

V and J are TRBV29-1 and TRBJ1-4; D perhaps matches TRBD1 (5 bases). V gave up 6 bases and J gave up 5 bases, with 19 bases separating them. CDR1 is SQVTM and CDR2 is ANQGSEA in the germline V gene. The CDR3 consists of 15 residues. The DNA of the CDR3 is TGCAGCGTGTCCCGGGGGAGAGGGGAAAATGAAAAACTGTTTTTT. The encoded protein is CSVSRGRGENEKLFF. The variable domain in full, with the rest retrieved from reference TRBV29-1 and TRBJ1-4, is SAVISQKPSRDICQRGTSLTIQCQVDSQVTMMFWYRQQPGQSLTLIATANQGSEATYESGFVIDKFPISRPNLTFSTLTVSNMSPEDSSIYLCSVSRGRGENEKLFFGSGTQLSVL.

V gene TRBV3-1 (or the pseudogene TRBV3-2) combines with J gene TRBJ2-1; D may be TRBD2 (6 bases). Germline values: CDR1 LGHDT, CDR2 YNNKEL (reference sequence). V was pared by 1 base and J by 1 base, with 8 bases between. This CDR3 spans 15 amino acids. DNA for the CDR3: TGTGCCAGCAGCCAAGCGGCGGGATCCTACAATGAGCAGTTCTTC. Translated, it gives CASSQAAGSYNEQFF.

This clone occurred once. The chain is built from TRBV7-2 and TRBJ2-3; possible D gene TRBD2, 6 bases. Germline CDR1 is SGHTA and CDR2 is FQGNSA. The V and J ends lost 8 bases and 4 bases respectively, with 10 bases between them. CDR3 length: 12 residues. Here the CDR3 reads CASGGAADTQYF. The CDR3 region has the DNA TGTGCCAGCGGAGGGGCTGCAGATACGCAGTATTTT.

This clone has only one observation. The chain has TRBV19 and TRBJ2-5, with TRBD2 matching 7 bases. The J segment lost 6 bases and the V segment lost 3 bases, leaving 7 bases of the junction unmatched. The germline V gene has CDR1 LNHDA and CDR2 SQIVND (reference sequence). This CDR3 is 14 amino acids long. CDR3 in DNA: TGTGCCAGTAGTATCAGCGGGGAGGCGCAGACCCAGTACTTC. This codes for CASSISGEAQTQYF.

This clone was detected only once. The rearrangement links TRBV6-1 to TRBJ1-5; TRBD1 matches at 8 bases. The CDR3 extends over 15 amino acids. V was clipped by 3 bases and J by 3 bases; unmatched bases: 4. Germline values: CDR1 MNHNS, CDR2 SASEGT. The CDR3 nucleotides are TGTGCCAGCAGTGATGGACAGGGAAACAATCAGCCCCAGCATTTT. Residues: CASSDGQGNNQPQHF.

The chain links TRBV28 to TRBJ1-5; D gene uncertain. Germline CDR1 reads MDHEN; CDR2 reads SYDVKM. V was pared by 3 bases and J by 8 bases, with 8 bases between. This CDR3 is 12 amino acids long. The CDR3 reads CASSLLRKPQHF. The CDR3 coding sequence is TGTGCCAGCAGTTTGCTAAGAAAGCCCCAGCATTTT.

This clone turned up a few times. The chain has TRBV3-1 (or the pseudogene TRBV3-2) and TRBJ2-1; TRBD2 aligns across 8 bases. V dropped 5 bases and J dropped 12; count of bases not matched to a gene: 6. The CDR3 totals 12 residues. CDR1 is LGHDT and CDR2 is YNNKEL in the germline V gene (reference sequence). The CDR3 reads CASSTLAGTQFF. CDR3 coding DNA: TGTGCCAGCAGCACCTTAGCGGGAACGCAGTTCTTC.